The T cell receptor beta chain under discussion was sequenced for a study of CD8 T cells in Susac syndrome (dated by TCRdb to 2018 to 2020). With regard to the full study: Among the Susac syndrome patients who were sequenced, clinically active disease was present in 5 or 6 and clinical remission was observed in fewer than 10. Repertoire sequencing was used to test whether CD8+ T cell activation and differentiation in Susac syndrome was antigen driven. At blood withdrawal, Susac syndrome patients were either therapy-naive, taking corticosteroids (in some cases with IVIg as well), or taking IVIg alone.

Results and caveats for the whole study, not just this receptor: The number of individuals in the TCR sequencing and HLA analysis was recognized as being relatively small. In the CD4+ T cell repertoire of Susac syndrome patients, clonal expansion was not detected.

Peripheral blood CD8+ and CD4+ T cells from healthy donors, Susac syndrome patients and multiple sclerosis patients were profiled using high-throughput TCR beta sequencing. The Susac syndrome patients fulfilled recently defined diagnostic criteria for definite or probable disease. CD8+ TEMRA cells were enriched by FACS, while bulk CD8+ and CD4+ T cells were purified by magnetic negative isolation. Blood was drawn into EDTA tubes, processed within 24 hours, and PBMCs were isolated by density gradient centrifugation. PBMCs intended for TCR sequencing were cryopreserved in liquid nitrogen and were subsequently thawed in a 37 degrees C water bath. A purity of at least 90% was achieved for sorted or isolated CD4+, CD8+ and CD8+ TEMRA cells. Concerning this clonotype: This clone's antigen is unknown. No qualities accompany the bases; no much larger clone lies one base away.

The CDR3 covers 15 residues, taking in both the cysteine and the phenylalanine. CDR3 DNA is the only sequence kept; it has 45 bases, read in frame from the first base. V loses 5 bases of germline sequence and J loses 5 bases, and the interval between the two ends is 18 bases. In the germline V gene (reference sequence), CDR1 corresponds to PRHDT and CDR2 to FYEKMQ. RNA was extracted with the RNeasy kit and roughly 0.5 to 1 ug was reverse transcribed using random hexamers. The immunoSEQ multiplex PCR assay, which covers 54 Vbeta and 13 Jbeta segments, was used to amplify TCR beta CDR3 regions. Bias from PCR amplification was corrected by using a synthetic template baseline for primer optimization and for computational correction. The authors' analysis ran thus. Reads were annotated to V, D and J genes per IMGT and analyzed with immunoSEQ Analyzer, keeping only productive sequences. To calculate clonality, Shannon entropy was normalized by log2 of the number of productive unique sequences and then subtracted from one. Public and private clones were assessed among the 100 most prevalent clones of each patient and control. A clone was defined as Susac-specific if it was absent from the healthy and MS cohorts, from roughly 980 published viral clones and from other ImmuneACCESS disease sequences. In-frame beta chains were kept once TCRdb had trimmed the public reads at Q25 with fastp and called clones with MiXCR. Merged by CDR3 protein, the rows form single entries marked with the most common genes and DNA. The V and J calls and clone size come from TCRdb's table, not from the authors' own analysis. This sample gives about 180,000 distinct CDR3 sequences in total; 90% to 95% of them show up just once. The ten top clones hold approximately 0.11% of the sample.

Sequenced: CD4+ T cells from PBMCs. The clonotype originates from a human donor with Susac syndrome. The sequence joins TRBV13 to TRBJ1-1, with no confident D gene call. The DNA is as follows: TGTGCCAGCAGCCTAGACGGAGGGATGGGAACTGAAGCTTTCTTT. The translation is CASSLDGGMGTEAFF.